This T cell receptor beta chain was captured in a study of blood T cell dynamics during melanoma immunotherapy. Regarding the study as a whole: It remained unknown if the driving T cell clones were melanoma-specific. Disease-control patients' PBMC repertoires became either more clonal or more diverse at W3.

This CDR3 is 15 amino acids long. Per the germline V gene, CDR1 is MRHNA and CDR2 is SNTAGT. V was shortened by 0 bases and J by 8 bases, with 14 bases between the two germline ends. DNA loading was fixed at 350 to 450 ng for all bulk PBMC samples. Assay used: immunoSEQ multiplex PCR; TCRdb lists only in-frame clones, some missing. This sample carries about 9,700 clones, 70% to 90% of them seen once, and the ten largest clones take 9.8%. Sample time point: pre-treatment baseline. No patient had earlier systemic cancer treatment, concurrent immunosuppressants, or another active cancer. Remarks on this clone: Its target is not known.

The TCR comes from a human donor with melanoma. The specimen was blood, collected from a patient treated with checkpoint blockade. The rearrangement joins TRBV6-4 to TRBJ2-1; TRBD2 might be the D (5 bases). CDR3 sequence reads: CASSDSWELGYEQFF. CDR3 coding DNA: TGTGCCAGCAGTGACTCATGGGAGTTAGGATATGAGCAGTTCTTC.